Listed below are T cell receptor beta chains from one sample, sequenced in a study of blood T cell repertoires in COVID-19. TCRdb's table, derived via immunoSEQ multiplex PCR, lists solely in-frame clones and lacks some. The sample includes approximately 190,000 clones, roughly 80% of them seen just once. Sequenced: peripheral blood. These receptors came from a woman aged 40 to 55 with acute or convalescent COVID-19. Each CDR3 is given with its conserved first and last residue. The order of the fields is J gene, clone size, V gene, D gene, CDR3 protein, CDR3 DNA. The D gene is left open where the match is weak. Where a row states a size, it is once, few, many or the class of an expanded clone; other rows omit it.

j_gene: TRBJ2-1
abundance: .
v_gene: TRBV9
d_gene: TRBD1
CDR3aa: CASSVGTGGGNEQFF
CDR3nt: TGTGCCAGCAGCGTAGGGACAGGGGGCGGCAATGAGCAGTTCTTC

j_gene: TRBJ1-5
abundance: .
v_gene: TRBV19
d_gene: TRBD1
CDR3aa: CASSSRGRLVRVGNQPQHF
CDR3nt: TGTGCCAGTAGTAGCAGGGGGCGGTTGGTCCGGGTCGGCAATCAGCCCCAGCATTTT

j_gene: TRBJ1-5
abundance: .
v_gene: TRBV28
d_gene: .
CDR3aa: CASSLGRGSQPQHF
CDR3nt: TGTGCCAGCAGTTTGGGCCGAGGGAGTCAGCCCCAGCATTTT

j_gene: TRBJ2-1
abundance: .
v_gene: TRBV3-1/TRBV3-2
d_gene: TRBD2
CDR3aa: CASSQALAGGRNEQFF
CDR3nt: TGTGCCAGCAGCCAAGCACTAGCGGGGGGCCGCAATGAGCAGTTCTTC

j_gene: TRBJ2-7
abundance: .
v_gene: TRBV10-3
d_gene: TRBD1
CDR3aa: CAISVRDSVHEQYF
CDR3nt: TGTGCCATCAGTGTCCGGGACAGCGTCCACGAGCAGTACTTC

j_gene: TRBJ2-2
abundance: .
v_gene: TRBV4-1
d_gene: TRBD2
CDR3aa: CASSQDGGGGVGELFF
CDR3nt: TGCGCCAGCAGCCAAGACGGCGGGGGAGGGGTTGGGGAGCTGTTTTTT

j_gene: TRBJ2-7
abundance: .
v_gene: TRBV29-1
d_gene: TRBD2
CDR3aa: CSVPVGGSGGEQYF
CDR3nt: TGCAGCGTCCCCGTTGGCGGGAGCGGTGGGGAGCAGTACTTC

j_gene: TRBJ1-2
abundance: .
v_gene: TRBV6-1
d_gene: .
CDR3aa: CASSESGSLVYTF
CDR3nt: TGTGCCAGCAGTGAGTCAGGCTCCCTGGTCTACACCTTC

j_gene: TRBJ1-2
abundance: once
v_gene: TRBV5-6
d_gene: TRBD1
CDR3aa: CASSFGTETYGYTF
CDR3nt: TGTGCCAGCAGCTTCGGGACAGAGACCTATGGCTACACCTTC

j_gene: TRBJ1-2
abundance: once
v_gene: TRBV29-1
d_gene: .
CDR3aa: CSVDGFYGYTF
CDR3nt: TGCAGCGTTGACGGTTTCTATGGCTACACCTTC

j_gene: TRBJ2-1
abundance: few
v_gene: TRBV5-6
d_gene: .
CDR3aa: CASSLQVSSYNEQFF
CDR3nt: TGTGCCAGCAGCTTGCAGGTGAGCTCCTACAATGAGCAGTTCTTC

j_gene: TRBJ2-5
abundance: .
v_gene: TRBV25-1
d_gene: .
CDR3aa: CASTEGAGAETQYF
CDR3nt: TGTGCCAGCACCGAAGGGGCAGGGGCAGAGACCCAGTACTTC

j_gene: TRBJ2-5
abundance: .
v_gene: TRBV18
d_gene: .
CDR3aa: CASSPPSGGGRETQYF
CDR3nt: TGTGCCAGCTCACCACCGTCCGGGGGAGGTCGGGAGACCCAGTACTTC

j_gene: TRBJ2-7
abundance: once
v_gene: TRBV5-1
d_gene: .
CDR3aa: CASSFGGLWDYEQYF
CDR3nt: TGCGCCAGCAGCTTCGGCGGGTTGTGGGATTACGAGCAGTACTTC

j_gene: TRBJ2-7
abundance: .
v_gene: TRBV24-1
d_gene: TRBD1
CDR3aa: CATSDPTGTVPYEQYF
CDR3nt: TGTGCCACCAGTGACCCGACCGGGACAGTACCCTACGAGCAGTACTTC

j_gene: TRBJ1-6
abundance: .
v_gene: TRBV14
d_gene: .
CDR3aa: CASSRGRGSSYNSPLHF
CDR3nt: TGTGCCAGCAGCCGGGGCAGGGGAAGCTCCTATAATTCACCCCTCCACTTT

j_gene: TRBJ1-5
abundance: .
v_gene: TRBV4-1
d_gene: TRBD1
CDR3aa: CASSRGETGGRQPQHF
CDR3nt: TGCGCCAGCAGCCGGGGGGAGACAGGGGGACGGCAGCCCCAGCATTTT

j_gene: TRBJ2-1
abundance: .
v_gene: TRBV19
d_gene: .
CDR3aa: CASSTRPRQLNEQFF
CDR3nt: TGTGCCAGTAGTACCAGACCTCGACAGCTCAATGAGCAGTTCTTC

j_gene: TRBJ2-2
abundance: .
v_gene: TRBV18
d_gene: TRBD2
CDR3aa: CATRLAATGELFF
CDR3nt: TGTGCCACTCGACTAGCGGCCACCGGGGAGCTGTTTTTT

j_gene: TRBJ2-1
abundance: .
v_gene: TRBV7-9
d_gene: .
CDR3aa: CASSLGARGSSYNEQFF
CDR3nt: TGTGCCAGCAGCTTAGGAGCGCGGGGCAGCTCCTACAATGAGCAGTTCTTC

j_gene: TRBJ1-2
abundance: few
v_gene: TRBV4-2
d_gene: TRBD1
CDR3aa: CASSQDQDRGGMGYTF
CDR3nt: TGTGCCAGCAGCCAAGATCAGGACAGGGGGGGGATGGGCTACACCTTC

j_gene: TRBJ2-7
abundance: .
v_gene: TRBV28
d_gene: TRBD2
CDR3aa: CASRTTGGVLQEQYF
CDR3nt: TGTGCCAGCAGGACCACGGGGGGGGTCTTACAAGAGCAGTACTTC

j_gene: TRBJ1-1
abundance: .
v_gene: TRBV5-1
d_gene: .
CDR3aa: CASSLDAMNTEAFF
CDR3nt: TGCGCCAGCAGCCTAGACGCTATGAACACTGAAGCTTTCTTT

j_gene: TRBJ2-1
abundance: .
v_gene: TRBV4-2
d_gene: TRBD2
CDR3aa: CASSQVGASGGKNEQFF
CDR3nt: TGTGCCAGCAGCCAAGTCGGGGCTAGCGGGGGAAAGAATGAGCAGTTCTTC

j_gene: TRBJ1-5
abundance: .
v_gene: TRBV30
d_gene: .
CDR3aa: CAWSVPGGRGQPQHF
CDR3nt: TGTGCCTGGAGTGTACCGGGGGGTCGGGGTCAGCCCCAGCATTTT

j_gene: TRBJ2-1
abundance: .
v_gene: TRBV27
d_gene: .
CDR3aa: CASSPRGLFGPDEQFF
CDR3nt: TGTGCCAGCAGTCCTAGGGGACTCTTTGGGCCCGATGAGCAGTTCTTC

j_gene: TRBJ1-3
abundance: .
v_gene: TRBV6-6
d_gene: .
CDR3aa: CASRSRTAGGNTIYF
CDR3nt: TGTGCCAGCAGGTCACGGACAGCTGGGGGAAACACCATATATTTT

j_gene: TRBJ2-5
abundance: .
v_gene: TRBV5-1
d_gene: .
CDR3aa: CASSPGVATVTQYF
CDR3nt: TGCGCCAGCAGCCCCGGGGTAGCAACGGTGACCCAGTACTTC

j_gene: TRBJ2-1
abundance: .
v_gene: TRBV27
d_gene: .
CDR3aa: CASSWRSGHDEQFF
CDR3nt: TGTGCCAGCAGTTGGAGGTCGGGACACGATGAGCAGTTCTTC

j_gene: TRBJ1-5
abundance: once
v_gene: TRBV7-9
d_gene: .
CDR3aa: CASSIGVNQPQHF
CDR3nt: TGTGCCAGCAGCATAGGCGTCAATCAGCCCCAGCATTTT

j_gene: TRBJ1-5
abundance: .
v_gene: TRBV15
d_gene: TRBD1
CDR3aa: CATSSEGGRQPQHF
CDR3nt: TGTGCCACCAGCAGTGAAGGGGGCAGGCAGCCCCAGCATTTT

j_gene: TRBJ2-7
abundance: .
v_gene: TRBV6-2/TRBV6-3
d_gene: TRBD1
CDR3aa: CASSRDRTYEQYF
CDR3nt: TGTGCCAGCAGTCGGGACAGAACCTACGAGCAGTACTTC

j_gene: TRBJ1-1
abundance: .
v_gene: TRBV4-1
d_gene: .
CDR3aa: CASSQVGVNTEAFF
CDR3nt: TGCGCCAGCAGCCAAGTAGGGGTGAACACTGAAGCTTTCTTT

j_gene: TRBJ1-2
abundance: .
v_gene: TRBV18
d_gene: TRBD1
CDR3aa: CASSPNPGTGAGNYGYTF
CDR3nt: TGTGCCAGCTCACCAAACCCCGGGACAGGGGCGGGGAACTATGGCTACACCTTC

j_gene: TRBJ2-3
abundance: few
v_gene: TRBV15
d_gene: TRBD2
CDR3aa: CATSRDRFFGGEPQREGVTDTQYF
CDR3nt: TGTGCCACCAGCAGAGATCGGTTCTTTGGTGGCGAGCCCCAGCGGGAGGGCGTGACAGATACGCAGTATTTT

j_gene: TRBJ1-5
abundance: few
v_gene: TRBV19
d_gene: .
CDR3aa: CASSSSGRLSNQPQHF
CDR3nt: TGTGCCAGCTCGAGTAGTGGCAGGCTTAGCAATCAGCCCCAGCATTTT

j_gene: TRBJ2-5
abundance: few
v_gene: TRBV7-9
d_gene: .
CDR3aa: CASSLHRTQYF
CDR3nt: TGTGCCAGCAGCTTACATAGGACCCAGTACTTC

j_gene: TRBJ2-7
abundance: .
v_gene: TRBV28
d_gene: .
CDR3aa: CASSFLAVSYEQYF
CDR3nt: TGTGCCAGCAGTTTCCTAGCCGTGTCCTACGAGCAGTACTTC

j_gene: TRBJ1-5
abundance: few
v_gene: TRBV2
d_gene: TRBD1
CDR3aa: CASRASPGTVSNQPQHF
CDR3nt: TGTGCCAGCAGAGCAAGTCCCGGGACAGTTAGCAATCAGCCCCAGCATTTT

j_gene: TRBJ1-2
abundance: .
v_gene: TRBV3-1/TRBV3-2
d_gene: TRBD1
CDR3aa: CASSQEGTGGGYTF
CDR3nt: TGTGCCAGCAGCCAAGAGGGGACAGGGGGCGGCTACACCTTC

j_gene: TRBJ1-1
abundance: .
v_gene: TRBV11-2
d_gene: TRBD1
CDR3aa: CASSLQVTGVPEAFF
CDR3nt: TGTGCCAGCAGCTTACAGGTTACAGGGGTCCCTGAAGCTTTCTTT

j_gene: TRBJ2-1
abundance: .
v_gene: TRBV7-9
d_gene: .
CDR3aa: CASSFEQGYNEQFF
CDR3nt: TGTGCCAGCAGCTTTGAACAGGGCTACAATGAGCAGTTCTTC

j_gene: TRBJ1-5
abundance: .
v_gene: TRBV4-2
d_gene: .
CDR3aa: CASSQEGRGYQPQHF
CDR3nt: TGTGCCAGCAGCCAAGAGGGGAGGGGTTATCAGCCCCAGCATTTT

j_gene: TRBJ1-2
abundance: .
v_gene: TRBV7-2
d_gene: .
CDR3aa: CASSPGYLGYTF
CDR3nt: TGTGCCAGCAGCCCAGGGTACCTTGGCTACACCTTC

j_gene: TRBJ1-4
abundance: .
v_gene: TRBV18
d_gene: .
CDR3aa: CASSPGSTPGSEKLFF
CDR3nt: TGTGCCAGCTCACCCGGGTCAACACCCGGTTCCGAAAAACTGTTTTTT

j_gene: TRBJ1-2
abundance: .
v_gene: TRBV5-6
d_gene: .
CDR3aa: CASSSGAGQLYGYTF
CDR3nt: TGTGCCAGCAGCTCAGGGGCAGGACAGCTCTATGGCTACACCTTC

j_gene: TRBJ1-3
abundance: .
v_gene: TRBV5-5
d_gene: .
CDR3aa: CASSLRQANTIYF
CDR3nt: TGTGCCAGCAGCTTGCGACAGGCGAACACCATATATTTT

j_gene: TRBJ1-2
abundance: .
v_gene: TRBV12-3/TRBV12-4
d_gene: .
CDR3aa: CASSLGQGYGYTF
CDR3nt: TGTGCCAGCAGTTTGGGTCAGGGGTATGGCTACACCTTC

j_gene: TRBJ2-7
abundance: .
v_gene: TRBV29-1
d_gene: TRBD1
CDR3aa: CSVGTGTYEQYF
CDR3nt: TGCAGCGTTGGGACAGGGACCTACGAGCAGTACTTC

j_gene: TRBJ2-1
abundance: .
v_gene: TRBV11-3
d_gene: TRBD2
CDR3aa: CASSSAPRGSTGEQFF
CDR3nt: TGTGCCAGCAGCTCGGCCCCGCGGGGGTCTACGGGTGAGCAGTTCTTC

j_gene: TRBJ1-2
abundance: few
v_gene: TRBV28
d_gene: .
CDR3aa: CASKDPGQDLYGYTF
CDR3nt: TGTGCCAGCAAGGACCCGGGACAAGACCTCTATGGCTACACCTTC

j_gene: TRBJ1-4
abundance: .
v_gene: TRBV6-5
d_gene: .
CDR3aa: CASSNRVKDEKLFF
CDR3nt: TGTGCCAGCAGTAACAGGGTGAAGGATGAAAAACTGTTTTTT

j_gene: TRBJ1-5
abundance: .
v_gene: TRBV19
d_gene: .
CDR3aa: CASSQATGAQHF
CDR3nt: TGTGCCAGTAGTCAGGCAACGGGGGCCCAGCATTTT

j_gene: TRBJ1-4
abundance: once
v_gene: TRBV4-2
d_gene: TRBD1
CDR3aa: CASSQVDQGARPNEKLFF
CDR3nt: TGTGCCAGCAGCCAAGTCGACCAGGGGGCCCGGCCTAATGAAAAACTGTTTTTT